The 5 T cell receptor beta chains below were found in one sample sequenced in a study of Ad26.COV2.S vaccination and SARS-CoV-2 variants (dated by TCRdb to 2020 to 2022). Receptors were amplified or captured by the immunoSEQ multiplex PCR assay. Held by TCRdb, this immuneACCESS table contains in-frame sequences only and omits some clones. Under half of the omission traces to an unresolved V gene where checked; the cause of the rest is unknown. For this sample the table gives roughly 410,000 clones, of which 80% to 90% were detected only once. Of the sample, 7.4% is held by the ten largest clones. In light of the paper, this sample's treatment or condition label describes: approximately 18 received Ad26.COV2.S at low or high dose, single or two shots; about 5 received placebo; per-sample allocation not given. Repertoires of vaccine and placebo recipients were sequenced from samples collected on day 63 after the first injection.

The sample consisted of peripheral blood, taken in a trial of Ad26.COV2.S vaccine versus placebo. These receptors all stem from a person aged 18-60 years who received the Ad26.COV2.S COVID-19 vaccine or a placebo.

The chain recombines TRBV7-9 with TRBJ2-7; D is unclear. The V end was cut by 0 bases, the J end by 7 bases, with 7 bases between. This CDR3 has 12 amino acids. The germline gives CDR1 SEHNR, CDR2 FQNEAQ (reference sequence). The CDR3 sequence is CASSLASQEQYF. The CDR3, as DNA: TGTGCCAGCAGCTTAGCGAGCCAGGAGCAGTACTTC.

This chain joins TRBV4-1 and TRBJ2-7; 14 nucleotides match TRBD2. V shed 4 bases and J 5 bases; nucleotides not matched to a gene: 7. The germline V gene has CDR1 MGHRA and CDR2 YSYEKL. This CDR3 has 16 amino acids. The CDR3 coding sequence is TGCGCCAGCAGCCCCGGGACTAGCGGGGGCCTTGACGAGCAGTACTTC. It translates to CASSPGTSGGLDEQYF.

The chain uses TRBV10-3 and TRBJ2-1; D remains ambiguous. Germline lookup yields CDR1 ENHRY and CDR2 SYGVKD. The V gene lost 6 bases and the J gene lost 6 bases, with 12 bases spanning the gap. There are 13 residues in the CDR3. The DNA for the CDR3 is TGTGCCATCAGCCAGCCCGCCAGCAATGAGCAGTTCTTC. Translation gives CAISQPASNEQFF.

The chain couples TRBV12-3 or TRBV12-4 to TRBJ2-5; D tentatively reads TRBD1 or TRBD2 (5 bases each). Trimming shortened V by 10 bases and J by 6 bases, and 15 bases separated the two germline ends. This CDR3 contains 12 residues. The CDR3 bases are TGTGCCACCGGGACCTCTCCTCAGACCCAGTACTTC. It translates to CATGTSPQTQYF.

V usage is TRBV7-9 and J usage is TRBJ1-1, with 7 bases fitting TRBD1. After removal of 4 bases from V and 0 bases from J, the junction contained 8 bases not matched to a gene. The germline V gene encodes CDR1 SEHNR and CDR2 FQNEAQ (reference sequence). The CDR3 length is 16 residues. CDR3 amino acids: CASSSWTGSMNTEAFF. The CDR3 nucleotides are TGTGCCAGCAGCTCGTGGACAGGAAGCATGAACACTGAAGCTTTCTTT. The full variable domain, in which reference TRBV7-9 and TRBJ1-1 provide the parts outside the CDR3, is DTGVSQNPRHKITKRGQNVTFRCDPISEHNRLYWYRQTLGQGPEFLTYFQNEAQLEKSRLLSDRFSAERPKGSFSTLEIQRTEQGDSAMYLCASSSWTGSMNTEAFFGQGTRLTVV.